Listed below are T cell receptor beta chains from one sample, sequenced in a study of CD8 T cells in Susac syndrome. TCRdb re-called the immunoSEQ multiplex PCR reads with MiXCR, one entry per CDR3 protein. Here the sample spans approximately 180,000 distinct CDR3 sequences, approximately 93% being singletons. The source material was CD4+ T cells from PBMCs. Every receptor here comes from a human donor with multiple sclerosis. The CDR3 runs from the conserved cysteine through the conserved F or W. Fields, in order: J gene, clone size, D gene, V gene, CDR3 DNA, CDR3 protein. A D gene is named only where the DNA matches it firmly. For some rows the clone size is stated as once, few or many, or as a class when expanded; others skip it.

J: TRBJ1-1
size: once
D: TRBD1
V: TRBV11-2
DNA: TGTGCCAGCAGCTTATTTGTCAGGACAGGGATGAACACTGAAGCTTTCTTT
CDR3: CASSLFVRTGMNTEAFF

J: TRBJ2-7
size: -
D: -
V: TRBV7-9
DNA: TGTGCCAGCAGCCCCAGACAGAAGCAGTACTTC
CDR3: CASSPRQKQYF

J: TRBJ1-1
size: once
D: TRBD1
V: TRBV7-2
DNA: TGTGCCAGCAGTGGGGGTCTGACAGGGATGAACACTGAAGCTTTCTTT
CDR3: CASSGGLTGMNTEAFF

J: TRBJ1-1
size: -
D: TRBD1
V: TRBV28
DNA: TGTGCCAGCAGTTACTCGCACAGGGGAGGAGATGAAGCTTTCTTT
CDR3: CASSYSHRGGDEAFF

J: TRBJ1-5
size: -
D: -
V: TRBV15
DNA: TGTGCCACCAGCAGAGAGGTTAGAGGGGGAGCGAGCAATCAGCCCCAGCATTTT
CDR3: CATSREVRGGASNQPQHF

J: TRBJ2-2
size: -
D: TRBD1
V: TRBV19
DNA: TGTGCCAGTAGTCCGCGGGACAGGGACTCCGGGGAGCTGTTTTTT
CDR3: CASSPRDRDSGELFF

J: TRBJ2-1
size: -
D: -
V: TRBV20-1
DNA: TGCAGTGCTAGAGCCCCACAGTCCGGGCTACCGAATGAGCAGTTCTTC
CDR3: CSARAPQSGLPNEQFF

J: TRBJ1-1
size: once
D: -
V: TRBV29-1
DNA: TGCAGCGTTGTCCCCCAGGGCTGGGGTAGGACGAACACTGAAGCTTTCTTT
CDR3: CSVVPQGWGRTNTEAFF

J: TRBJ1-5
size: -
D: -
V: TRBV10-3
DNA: TGTGCCATCAGTGTGGGGCTCAATCAGCCCCAGCATTTT
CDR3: CAISVGLNQPQHF

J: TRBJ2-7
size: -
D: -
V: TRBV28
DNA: TGTGCCAGCAGACCCAGTGGGGGAACCTACGAGCAGTACTTC
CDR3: CASRPSGGTYEQYF

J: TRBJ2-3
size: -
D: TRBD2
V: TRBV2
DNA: TGTGCCAGCAGTGAATCTGAGCGGGGATCGGCCCACACAGATACGCAGTATTTT
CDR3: CASSESERGSAHTDTQYF

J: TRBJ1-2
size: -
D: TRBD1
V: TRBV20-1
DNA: TGCAGTGCTAGTCTTTCAGGGGGCGAAGTTTATTATGGCTACACCTTC
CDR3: CSASLSGGEVYYGYTF

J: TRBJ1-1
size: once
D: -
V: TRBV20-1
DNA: TGCAGTGCTAGGCGAAGGATGAACACTGAAGCTTTCTTT
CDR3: CSARRRMNTEAFF

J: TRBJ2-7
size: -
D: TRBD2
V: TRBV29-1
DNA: TGCAGCGTCCAAGGGACTAGCGGGATGCGCGAGCAGTACTTC
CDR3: CSVQGTSGMREQYF

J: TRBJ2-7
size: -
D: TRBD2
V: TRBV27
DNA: TGTGCCAGCAGTCCTAAGACGGCCGGGACTAGTCGCTCCGAGCAGTACTTC
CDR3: CASSPKTAGTSRSEQYF

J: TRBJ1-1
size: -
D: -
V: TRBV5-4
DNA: TGTGCCAGCGGACCGGTTCTGAACACTGAAGCTTTCTTT
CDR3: CASGPVLNTEAFF

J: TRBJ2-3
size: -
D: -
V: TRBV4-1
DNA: TGCGCCAGCAGCCTGCTAGTAACAGATACGCAGTATTTT
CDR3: CASSLLVTDTQYF